This T cell receptor (beta chain) was obtained from a study of T-cell reconstitution after alpha-beta-depleted transplantation in children. Study findings and constraints: Hyperexpanded clones declined; after one year, newly produced T cells mostly supplied diversity. The origin of alpha-beta T cells about two months after transplant was reportedly several hundred expanded graft clones. After transplant, high TCRbeta diversity at day 60 in some patients arose from surviving recipient T cells and thymic progenitors.

Trimming took 3 bases from V and 6 from J, leaving 13 bases between them. CDR3 length: 13 residues. The V gene's germline CDR1 is SQVTM and CDR2 ANQGSEA. Researchers prepared the TCRbeta library using unique molecular identifiers, the study reports. TCRdb ran MiXCR on the PCR reads and lists one entry per CDR3 protein. The profile shows about 510,000 distinct CDR3 sequences, about an eighth of them singletons. Of note for this clonotype: The antigen is undetermined.

Here the sequenced sample was PBMCs, mostly from graft donor cells, taken 180 days after TCRalphabeta/CD19-depleted stem cell transplant. This rearrangement joins TRBV29-1 to TRBJ2-3; D perhaps matches TRBD1 (6 bases). The receptor was derived from a female patient between 2 and 15 years old who had a stem cell transplant for aplastic anemia, so the T cells may come from the graft donor. In DNA, the CDR3 is TGCAGCGTTGAGCTGCCAGGGGACGATACGCAGTATTTT. Translated, it gives CSVELPGDDTQYF.